A selection of T cell receptor beta chains follows, all from one sample in a study of T cell repertoires in cytomegalovirus infection. In TCRdb, the reads were re-called with MiXCR into one record per CDR3 protein. The data contain 150,000 to 200,000 distinct CDR3 sequences, roughly a fifth of them seen just once; the ten biggest clones take up around 3.1%. The sample consisted of PBMCs. The origin of the receptors is a human donor in good health (CMV status not recorded). Some clones in this sample may be carry-over from other donors' samples. The CDR3 runs from the conserved cysteine through the conserved F or W. Rows may omit the clone size; those that give it use once, few, many or a size class.

j_call v_call clone_size cdr3_aa
TRBJ2-7 TRBV6-1 many CASSDWTGGAYEQYF
TRBJ1-3 TRBV7-9 NA CASSLVTSSGNTIYF
TRBJ2-3 TRBV28 NA CASSSAGTTDTQYF
TRBJ1-1 TRBV10-3 few CAISERAEAFF
TRBJ2-7 TRBV30 NA CAWNPGTNYEQYF
TRBJ2-3 TRBV5-4 few CASSLAGQPAGDTQYF
TRBJ1-1 TRBV7-9 NA CASSFRGGDTEAFF
TRBJ2-2 TRBV13 NA CASSPHYRTSGRVSTGELFF
TRBJ1-2 TRBV28 NA CASSAGVGYTF
TRBJ2-7 TRBV7-2 many CASSSTGTSGNEQYF
TRBJ2-3 TRBV6-1 NA CASSGAGTGGPDTQYF
TRBJ1-1 TRBV18 few CASSPEVEGLAFF
TRBJ1-5 TRBV28 many CASSLRMARDQPQHF
TRBJ1-1 TRBV18 NA CASSPVRAVGTEAFF
TRBJ2-1 TRBV28 NA CASSATREQFF
TRBJ2-7 TRBV7-2 few CASSAIAGGPVGEQYF
TRBJ2-7 TRBV9 NA CASSPRDGGSYEQYF
TRBJ1-2 TRBV7-9 many CASSQGNGNYGYTF
TRBJ2-3 TRBV7-3 few CASSFRGASTDTQYF
TRBJ2-7 TRBV7-2 NA CASSTLGTGNEQYF
TRBJ2-3 TRBV7-9 few CASSYRRDRGFSDTQYF
TRBJ2-1 TRBV7-3 many CASSLELAGDNEQFF
TRBJ2-1 TRBV6-6 few CASSILGREQFF
TRBJ2-3 TRBV7-2 many CASSSYDRAYTDTQYF
TRBJ2-5 TRBV7-3 many CASSSGLAESETQYF
TRBJ2-1 TRBV20-1 NA CSAKTVHSDYNEQFF
TRBJ2-3 TRBV4-3 few CASSPGTGVWADTQYF
TRBJ2-3 TRBV7-3 NA CASSLDYNTDTQYF
TRBJ2-5 TRBV27 few CASNRAAGETQYF
TRBJ2-1 TRBV7-9 many CASSLRNNEQFF
TRBJ2-5 TRBV4-1 NA CASSQEGEETQYF
TRBJ2-7 TRBV14 NA CARSQMDSYEQYF
TRBJ1-6 TRBV6-6 few CASSYQSGGVSRAPLHF
TRBJ2-1 TRBV28 many CASIWTSGYNEQFF
TRBJ2-7 TRBV7-2 many CASSLGLAYEQYF
TRBJ1-2 TRBV24-1 few CATSDPGTGVKGYTF
TRBJ1-1 TRBV7-8 many CASSLPQGNTEAFF
TRBJ2-3 TRBV12-5 NA CASGLGTITDTQYF
TRBJ2-1 TRBV9 few CASSETSGLGGEQFF
TRBJ1-2 TRBV5-1 few CASSLAGAADGYTF
TRBJ2-5 TRBV11-2 NA CASSLAIAGELQETQYF
TRBJ1-5 TRBV12-3/TRBV12-4 many CASSLMGRENQPQHF
TRBJ2-7 TRBV6-1 few CASSLEEWTYEQYF
TRBJ1-1 TRBV6-6 few CASSLIAKGDTEAFF
TRBJ1-2 TRBV6-5 NA CASSSGWGYTF
TRBJ2-7 TRBV7-8 many CASSFGTGAEQYF
TRBJ2-7 TRBV28 many CASRIDSSYEQYF
TRBJ1-5 TRBV20-1 few CSARVAGTDNQPQHF